Listed here are 28 T cell receptor beta chains from one sample, sequenced in a study of breast tumors, draining lymph nodes, adjacent tissues. TCRdb re-analysed the multiplex PCR reads in MiXCR, keeping a single row per CDR3 protein. The sample lists 30,000 to 35,000 distinct CDR3 sequences, roughly three fifths occurring once. The specimen was breast tumor tissue. The origin of the receptors is a female donor with breast cancer. Some clones in this sample may be carry-over from other donors' samples.

Remarks on this clonotype: This CDR3 is missing its conserved last phenylalanine or tryptophan, likely due to a read error. This chain links TRBV19 with TRBJ1-5; no definite D call. The CDR3 consists of 16 residues. CDR1 is LNHDA and CDR2 is SQIVND in the germline V gene (reference sequence). Here the CDR3 reads CVSRTGGLWSNQPQHS. In nucleotides, the CDR3 is TGTGTCAGTAGAACTGGAGGGCTATGGAGCAATCAGCCCCAGCATTCT.

CDR3 bases: TGTGCCAGCAGCTTGGGACAGGGGGCCCACGAGCAGTACTTC. Translation: CASSLGQGAHEQYF. The genes are TRBV5-5 and TRBJ2-7, with 10 nucleotides matching TRBD1. The length of the CDR3 is 14 residues. Germline loops: CDR1 SGHKS, CDR2 YYEKEE (reference sequence). Trimming took 0 bases from V and 5 from J; bases not matched to a gene: 2.

This clonotype has a count of ten or more. This chain uses TRBV6-2 or TRBV6-3 with TRBJ2-1, with 8 bases that match TRBD1. Germline trimming cut 0 bases from V and 7 bases from J; bases unmatched to any gene: 5. The CDR3 contains 15 residues. Germline assignment: CDR1 MNHEY and CDR2 SVGEGT. The CDR3 loop is CASSYSRTGRNEQFF. The CDR3 DNA is TGTGCCAGCAGTTACTCTAGGACAGGGAGGAATGAGCAGTTCTTC.

About this clonotype: Because the CDR3's place on the DNA is in doubt, the DNA is left out and the CDR3 is given as listed by TCRdb. CDR3 region: CSAGVREGPLHFGNTIYF. V and J are TRBV20-1 and TRBJ1-3. The CDR3 sequence runs 18 residues, both termini included. Germline V CDR1 and CDR2: DFQATT, SNEGSKA (reference sequence).

The table lists this clonotype with a count of one. This rearrangement joins TRBV10-3 to TRBJ2-7, with TRBD1 matching over 9 bases. Germline lookup yields CDR1 ENHRY and CDR2 SYGVKD. V shed 9 bases, J shed 5 bases, and the junction held 5 bases outside the gene matches. The CDR3 extends over 12 amino acids. This chain's CDR3 is CAIAQGAHEQYF. CDR3 DNA sequence: TGTGCCATAGCACAGGGGGCACACGAGCAGTACTTC.

This clonotype came up many times. The V and J genes are TRBV6-2 or TRBV6-3 and TRBJ2-7; 7 bases are a match to TRBD1. After removal of 5 bases from V and 2 bases from J, the junction contained 9 bases not matched to a gene. Germline CDR1 and CDR2: MNHEY and SVGEGT. The CDR3 length is 15 residues. CDR3 bases: TGTGCCAGCAGTGACGCCGGGACAGTACCCTACGAGCAGTACTTC. Its translation: CASSDAGTVPYEQYF.

The V call is TRBV15, the J call TRBJ2-7; unclear D gene. The CDR3 has 14 residues. Germline CDR1 is LNHNV and CDR2 is YYDKDF (reference sequence). V was clipped by 0 bases and J by 0 bases, with 6 bases between them. CDR3 sequence reads: CATSRDEGSYEQYF. In DNA form, the CDR3 reads TGTGCCACCAGCAGAGATGAAGGCTCCTACGAGCAGTACTTC.

Judged by abundance, this clonotype is medium-sized. The chain is built from TRBV20-1 and TRBJ2-1; perhaps D is TRBD1 or TRBD2 (7 bases each). The CDR3 has 13 residues. Trimming shortened V by 6 bases and J by 4 bases, and 13 bases separated the two germline ends. Germline CDR1 DFQATT, CDR2 SNEGSKA (reference sequence). CDR3 DNA: TGCAGTGCGGCAGGGGGAGGGTACAATGAGCAGTTCTTC. It codes for CSAAGGGYNEQFF.

This clonotype is classed as medium-sized (0.01 to 0.1%). The chain has TRBV25-1 and TRBJ2-5, with D possibly being TRBD2 (7 bases). CDR3 length equals 13 residues. The germline V gene encodes CDR1 MGHDK and CDR2 SYGVNS. The V end lost 6 bases, the J end lost 3 bases, and 11 bases lay between the germline ends. CDR3 bases: TGTGCCAGCAGGAGAGGGGGGGAAGAGACCCAGTACTTC. This gives the protein CASRRGGEETQYF.

J is TRBJ2-7 and V is TRBV29-1; no definite D call. V lost 1 base and J 10 bases, leaving 20 bases between the germline ends. The CDR3 covers 14 residues. Germline CDR1 is SQVTM and CDR2 is ANQGSEA. The CDR3 region is CSVEAQVLTDGQYF. CDR3 in DNA: TGCAGCGTTGAAGCTCAGGTCCTGACTGACGGCCAGTACTTC.

In its sample, this clonotype was seen many times. A much larger clone differs by one base, so this may be a read error. CDR3 in DNA: TGTGCCAGCAGCCACATCCGAGGACAAGAGACCCAGTACTTC. It codes for CASSHIRGQETQYF. The rearrangement links TRBV6-5 to TRBJ2-5; D unresolved. With 6 bases removed from V and 2 bases from J, the gap between germline ends came to 13 bases. Germline V CDR1 and CDR2: MNHEY, SVGAGI. The CDR3 is 14 amino acids.

V and J are TRBV2 and TRBJ2-2, with 7 bases fitting TRBD1. Trimming at V came to 4 bases and at J to 4 bases, leaving 3 bases not matched to a gene. Germline V gene sequence: CDR1 SNHLY, CDR2 FYNNEI. This CDR3 is 14 amino acids long. The CDR3, as DNA: TGTGCCAGCAGTGGGGACAGTGGCACCGGGGAGCTGTTTTTT. Its translation is CASSGDSGTGELFF.

This clonotype was recorded many times. The genes are TRBV5-1 and TRBJ1-1; tentative D call: TRBD1 (5 bases). The germline V gene encodes CDR1 SGHRS and CDR2 YFSETQ. CDR3 length: 15 residues. V was cut by 0 bases and J by 0 bases, with 9 bases left in between. CDR3 nucleotides: TGCGCCAGCAGCTTGGGGGGCGGAATGAACACTGAAGCTTTCTTT. It yields the protein CASSLGGGMNTEAFF.

This clonotype showed up many times. The rearrangement joins TRBV9 to TRBJ2-3; TRBD1 matches at 9 bases. V lost 3 bases to trimming and J lost 3 bases; unmatched junction nucleotides: 11. Looked up from germline, CDR1 is SGDLS and CDR2 is YYNGEE. The CDR3 is 17 amino acids. CDR3 protein: CASSERGGTGSTDTQYF. CDR3 bases: TGTGCCAGCAGCGAGAGGGGGGGGACAGGGAGTACAGATACGCAGTATTTT.

The chain employs TRBV6-6 and TRBJ1-5, with 9 bases lining up with TRBD1. CDR1 and CDR2 (germline): MNHNY, SVGAGI (reference sequence). The CDR3 contains 17 residues. Trimming took 6 bases from V and 2 from J; bases not matched to a gene: 11. In DNA, the CDR3 is TGTGCCAGCAGGGAAAGGGGACAGGGAGTAGGCAATCAGCCCCAGCATTTT. It specifies CASRERGQGVGNQPQHF.

The chain uses TRBV7-2 and TRBJ2-3, with D possibly matching TRBD2 (5 bases). This CDR3 contains 15 residues. CDR1 and CDR2 (germline): SGHTA, FQGNSA. V was pared by 1 base and J by 1 base, with 9 bases between. This chain's CDR3 is CASSLGRRGTDTQYF. The CDR3 DNA reads TGTGCCAGCAGCTTAGGACGGCGGGGCACAGATACGCAGTATTTT.

Remarks on this clonotype: At one boundary the junction diverges from the germline segment, which might be a read error. This chain connects TRBV11-2 to TRBJ2-3; D unclear. Germline CDR1 is SGHAT and CDR2 is FQNNGV. This CDR3 has 17 residues. The CDR3 nucleotides are TGTGCCAGCAGCTTAACTCCCAGAGCGATAGACACAGATACGCGGTATTTT. Protein: CASSLTPRAIDTDTRYF.

The V and J genes are TRBV11-2 and TRBJ2-7; 9 nucleotides align to TRBD2. The germline V gene encodes CDR1 SGHAT and CDR2 FQNNGV. Trimming cost V 7 bases and J 2 bases; bases outside gene matches: 12. This CDR3 has 16 residues. The CDR3 sequence is CASTLGASGKTYEQYF. CDR3 nucleotide sequence: TGTGCCAGCACCCTGGGGGCTAGCGGGAAAACCTACGAGCAGTACTTC.

This clonotype was observed many times. This chain uses TRBV12-3 or TRBV12-4 with TRBJ1-2; D is uncertain. The CDR3 has 11 amino acids. V was cut by 3 bases and J by 8 bases, with 7 bases left in between. Here the CDR3 reads CASSFGKGYTF. The CDR3 nucleotides read TGTGCCAGCAGTTTTGGGAAGGGCTACACCTTC.

This rearrangement joins TRBV7-2 to TRBJ1-3; no clear D gene. The CDR3 runs 16 residues. The V end lost 3 bases, the J end lost 0 bases, and 12 bases lay between the germline ends. CDR1 is SGHTA and CDR2 is FQGNSA in the germline V gene. This chain's CDR3 is CASSLDGRNSGNTIYF. CDR3 sequence (DNA): TGTGCCAGCAGCTTGGACGGACGGAACTCTGGAAACACCATATATTTT.

The gene calls are TRBV25-1 and TRBJ1-2; TRBD1 matches at 7 bases. CDR3 length: 13 residues. Trimming cost V 5 bases and J 4 bases; bases outside gene matches: 4. CDR1 MGHDK and CDR2 SYGVNS come from the germline V gene. The CDR3 sequence is CASSKGQFYGYTF. The CDR3 coding sequence is TGTGCCAGCAGTAAGGGACAGTTCTATGGCTACACCTTC.

The rearrangement joins TRBV2 to TRBJ1-2; the D is unclear. The CDR3 loop spans 12 amino acids. Germline assignment: CDR1 SNHLY and CDR2 FYNNEI. The V end was cut by 5 bases, the J end by 8 bases, with 12 bases between. CDR3 protein: CASSRTERGYTF. DNA of the CDR3: TGTGCCAGCAGTCGGACGGAAAGAGGCTACACCTTC. Variable domain in full (rest from reference TRBV2 and TRBJ1-2): EPEVTQTPSHQVTQMGQEVILRCVPISNHLYFYWYRQILGQKVEFLVSFYNNEISEKSEIFDDQFSVERPDGSNFTLKIRSTKLEDSAMYFCASSRTERGYTFGSGTRLTVV.

CDR3 sequence reads: CASSTNGNSPLHF. CDR3 in DNA: TGCGCCAGCAGCACCAACGGCAATTCACCCCTCCACTTT. V usage is TRBV5-1 and J usage is TRBJ1-6; no clear D. Germline assignment: CDR1 SGHRS and CDR2 YFSETQ. This CDR3 is 13 amino acids long. Trimming cost V 4 bases and J 7 bases, with 9 bases left between them.

This clonotype is medium-sized within its sample. The chain employs TRBV7-2 and TRBJ2-5; perhaps TRBD2 as D (5 bases). Trimming pared 3 bases from V and 5 bases from J, leaving 13 bases between. CDR1 and CDR2 from the germline V gene are SGHTA and FQGNSA. The CDR3 covers 14 residues. CDR3 sequence: CASSLGLARETQYF. The CDR3 DNA sequence: TGTGCCAGCAGCTTGGGCCTAGCACGCGAGACCCAGTACTTC. The complete variable domain, with remaining parts taken from reference TRBV7-2 and TRBJ2-5, reads GAGVSQSPSNKVTEKGKDVELRCDPISGHTALYWYRQSLGQGLEFLIYFQGNSAPDKSGLPSDRFSAERTGGSVSTLTIQRTQQEDSAVYLCASSLGLARETQYFGPGTRLLVL.

V usage is TRBV4-3 and J usage is TRBJ2-1; D is tentatively TRBD1 or TRBD2 (5 bases each). V dropped 0 bases and J dropped 8 bases, with 14 bases sitting between them. CDR1 LGHNA and CDR2 YSLEER come from the germline V gene. The CDR3 runs 15 residues. CDR3 nucleotides: TGCGCCAGCAGCCAAGAGAGGGGCGGTACCCATGAGCAGTTCTTC. Its translation: CASSQERGGTHEQFF.

V and J are TRBV5-6 and TRBJ1-6, with D unresolved. V was pared by 0 bases and J by 7 bases, with 2 bases between. The CDR3 length is 12 residues. CDR1 and CDR2 from the germline V gene are SGHDT and YYEEEE. Here the CDR3 reads CASSLGNSPLHF. CDR3 coding DNA: TGTGCCAGCAGCTTGGGGAATTCACCCCTCCACTTT.

In this sample, this clonotype turned up a few times. The chain employs TRBV7-2 and TRBJ1-6; 9 positions match TRBD1. J lost 9 bases, V lost 6 bases, and 3 bases had no gene match. The CDR3 extends over 13 amino acids. Germline values: CDR1 SGHTA, CDR2 FQGNSA. The DNA of the CDR3 is TGTGCCAGCAGTTCGGACAGGGGTTCACCCCTCCACTTT. This gives the protein CASSSDRGSPLHF.

The genes are TRBV12-3 or TRBV12-4 and TRBJ1-5; the match to TRBD1 covers 10 bases. V lost 6 bases, J lost 6 bases, and 5 bases stayed unmatched. The CDR3 loop spans 14 amino acids. The CDR3 bases are TGTGCCAGCAGCACCGGGACAGGGGTTCAGCCCCAGCATTTT. It encodes CASSTGTGVQPQHF.